At least ten counts were recorded for the clone carrying this T cell receptor beta chain. The antigen remains undetermined. This entry comes from a study of T cells in Graves' hyperthyroidism and ophthalmopathy. Germline V lookup: CDR1 SGHRS, CDR2 YFSETQ. There are 15 residues in the CDR3. The trim removed 2 bases at V and 5 bases at J, leaving 7 bases unmatched. The source material, RNA transcripts, was used to amplify TCR beta CDR3 regions. The HTBI primer set served for first-round RT-PCR of the TCR CDR3. TCRdb fed the multiplex PCR reads into MiXCR, producing one record per CDR3 protein. The sample records hundreds of thousands of distinct CDR3 sequences, about a sixth being singletons. Regarding the study as a whole: Clonotypes that were expanded in thyroid above 0.001 mostly appeared in blood too. From stable hyperthyroidism, ophthalmopathy was set apart by a 13 V-J model. Ophthalmopathy, which appeared later, was predicted by the model a median 6.5 months before onset.

Clinical symptoms, serum thyroxine, TRAb, thyroid ultrasound and orbital computed tomography informed diagnoses. J is TRBJ1-1 and V is TRBV5-1; 9 positions match TRBD1. This clonotype was obtained from a woman between 18 and 29 years old with Graves' hyperthyroidism. The specimen sequenced was blood. CDR3 protein: CASSLQGAIETEAFF. Written as DNA, the CDR3 is TGCGCCAGCAGCTTACAGGGGGCGATTGAAACTGAAGCTTTCTTT.